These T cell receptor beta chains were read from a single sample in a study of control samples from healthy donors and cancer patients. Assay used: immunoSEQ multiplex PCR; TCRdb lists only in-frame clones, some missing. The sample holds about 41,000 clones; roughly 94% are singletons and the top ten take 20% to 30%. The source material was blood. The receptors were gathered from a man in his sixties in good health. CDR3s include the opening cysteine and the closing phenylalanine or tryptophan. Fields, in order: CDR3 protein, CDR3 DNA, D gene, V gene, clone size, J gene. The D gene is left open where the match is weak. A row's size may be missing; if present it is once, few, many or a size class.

CASSPGHFNSPLHF TGTGCCAGCAGCCCGGGACACTTTAATTCACCCCTCCACTTT NA TRBV7-2 NA TRBJ1-6
CASASSGANVLTF TGTGCCAGCGCCTCTTCTGGGGCCAACGTCCTGACTTTC NA TRBV11-3 NA TRBJ2-6
CASSLVLTEAFF TGTGCCAGCAGCCTCGTCCTGACGGAAGCTTTCTTT NA TRBV28 NA TRBJ1-1
CASSVDQVGLGSGNTIYF TGTGCCAGCAGCGTAGACCAGGTGGGATTAGGCTCTGGAAACACCATATATTTT NA TRBV9 NA TRBJ1-3
CASSRTGGNQPQHF TGTGCCAGCAGTCGGACAGGAGGCAATCAGCCCCAGCATTTT TRBD1 TRBV6-2/TRBV6-3 NA TRBJ1-5
CASSPMGTGTNIQYF TGTGCCAGCTCACCAATGGGGACAGGTACAAACATTCAGTACTTC TRBD1 TRBV18 once TRBJ2-4
CASSQEWGGLRSSPLHF TGTGCCAGCAGCCAAGAATGGGGGGGCCTGCGGAGTTCACCCCTCCACTTT NA TRBV3-1/TRBV3-2 NA TRBJ1-6
CSVEGREGVPTDTQYF TGCAGCGTTGAAGGGCGAGAGGGAGTCCCAACAGATACGCAGTATTTT NA TRBV29-1 NA TRBJ2-3
CASSELLVGGEQYF TGTGCCAGCAGTGAACTATTGGTGGGCGGGGAGCAGTACTTC NA TRBV25-1 NA TRBJ2-7
CASSLQSVGVNEKLFF TGCGCCAGCAGCCTCCAGTCGGTGGGGGTTAATGAAAAACTGTTTTTT NA TRBV4-1 once TRBJ1-4
CASSQGLTTYEQYF TGTGCCAGCAGCCAAGGACTAACGACCTACGAGCAGTACTTC NA TRBV4-2 few TRBJ2-7
CASSQHGQFSGNTIYF TGTGCCAGCAGTCAACATGGTCAGTTCTCTGGAAACACCATATATTTT NA TRBV28 NA TRBJ1-3
CASSLSGKYYEQYF TGTGCCAGCAGTTTATCGGGGAAATACTACGAGCAGTACTTC NA TRBV28 NA TRBJ2-7
CASSAPVGRAGGELFF TGTGCCAGCAGCGCCCCTGTCGGGAGGGCCGGCGGGGAGCTGTTTTTT TRBD2 TRBV13 NA TRBJ2-2
CASIALGLNYGYTF TGTGCCAGCATAGCTCTAGGACTTAACTATGGCTACACCTTC NA TRBV6-5 NA TRBJ1-2
CASSISTVDEQYF TGTGCCAGTAGTATCAGTACCGTGGACGAGCAGTACTTC NA TRBV19 NA TRBJ2-7
CAWSVPGRTEAFF TGTGCCTGGAGTGTTCCAGGGAGAACTGAAGCTTTCTTT NA TRBV30 NA TRBJ1-1
CASSQGLDTYNEQFF TGTGCCAGCAGCCAAGGTCTGGACACCTACAATGAGCAGTTCTTC NA TRBV3-1/TRBV3-2 once TRBJ2-1
CASSGQNPYEQYF TGCGCCAGCAGCGGACAGAACCCCTACGAGCAGTACTTC NA TRBV5-1 NA TRBJ2-7
CASSRTSGMIQETQYF TGTGCCAGCTCCAGGACTAGCGGGATGATCCAAGAGACCCAGTACTTC TRBD2 TRBV7-9 NA TRBJ2-5
CASRGTRGDEQYF TGTGCCAGCCGAGGGACTAGAGGTGACGAGCAGTACTTC TRBD2 TRBV7-9 NA TRBJ2-7
CASSFGGLLSSYNSPLHF TGTGCCAGCAGTTTCGGAGGGCTCCTAAGCTCCTATAATTCACCCCTCCACTTT NA TRBV28 few TRBJ1-6
CSAEDRANTEAFF TGCAGCGCCGAGGACAGGGCGAACACTGAAGCTTTCTTT TRBD1 TRBV29-1 NA TRBJ1-1
CASKKPGTGNTIYF TGTGCCAGCAAAAAGCCGGGTACTGGAAACACCATATATTTT NA TRBV6-5 NA TRBJ1-3
CASSIGMVTQLNEQFF TGTGCCAGTAGTATTGGGATGGTTACGCAGTTGAATGAGCAGTTCTTC NA TRBV19 few TRBJ2-1
CASSSGTGGYNEQFF TGTGCCAGCAGTTCGGGGACAGGGGGATACAATGAGCAGTTCTTC TRBD1 TRBV2 NA TRBJ2-1
CASSLGSEEEKLFF TGTGCCAGCAGTTTAGGTTCAGAAGAGGAAAAACTGTTTTTT NA TRBV28 NA TRBJ1-4
CASSPGGTYEQFF TGTGCCAGCAGTCCGGGCGGGACCTATGAGCAGTTCTTC NA TRBV28 NA TRBJ2-1
CASSYTGELFF TGTGCCAGCTCTTACACCGGGGAGCTGTTTTTT NA TRBV2 NA TRBJ2-2
CASSTGASHSLSDTQYF TGTGCCAGCAGCACGGGAGCTTCTCATTCCCTTTCAGATACGCAGTATTTT NA TRBV11-3 NA TRBJ2-3
CASGSSNEKLFF TGTGCCAGCGGGAGTTCTAATGAAAAACTGTTTTTT NA TRBV2 NA TRBJ1-4
CATGGGTAGNTIYF TGTGCCACCGGGGGAGGGACAGCTGGAAACACCATATATTTT TRBD1 TRBV15 NA TRBJ1-3
CASSFGTVGTDTQYF TGTGCCAGCAGCTTCGGGACGGTCGGCACAGATACGCAGTATTTT NA TRBV5-6 NA TRBJ2-3
CAISERTGLAGTDTQYF TGTGCCATCAGTGAGCGCACAGGACTAGCAGGGACAGATACGCAGTATTTT TRBD2 TRBV10-3 NA TRBJ2-3
CASSEREGVEQYF TGTGCCAGCAGTGAAAGGGAAGGGGTCGAGCAGTACTTC NA TRBV2 NA TRBJ2-7
CASGLGQMNTEAFF TGTGCTAGTGGTTTGGGACAGATGAACACTGAAGCTTTCTTT NA TRBV12-5 NA TRBJ1-1
CASSLSVAGAYEQYF TGTGCCAGCAGTTTATCTGTAGCGGGAGCCTACGAGCAGTACTTC TRBD2 TRBV27 NA TRBJ2-7
CASEMSRGGYGYTF TGTGCCAGCGAAATGTCAAGGGGAGGCTATGGCTACACCTTC NA TRBV28 NA TRBJ1-2
CASSFGQGYEQYF TGTGCCAGCAGCTTCGGACAGGGTTACGAGCAGTACTTC TRBD1 TRBV7-2 NA TRBJ2-7
CASPNRGNQETQYF TGTGCCAGTCCGAATCGAGGTAACCAAGAGACCCAGTACTTC NA TRBV19 NA TRBJ2-5
CASSLATLFGYTF TGTGCCAGCAGCCTAGCAACTCTTTTCGGCTACACCTTC NA TRBV28 NA TRBJ1-2
CAWGVSRETQYF TGTGCCTGGGGGGTCAGCAGAGAGACCCAGTACTTC NA TRBV30 once TRBJ2-5
CASSIHPGPQHF TGTGCCAGTAGTATTCACCCTGGGCCCCAGCATTTT NA TRBV19 NA TRBJ1-5
CASTSMGVRGTDTQYF TGTGCCAGCACCTCAATGGGGGTACGGGGCACAGATACGCAGTATTTT NA TRBV11-2 NA TRBJ2-3
CASSLAGLNNEQFF TGCGCCAGCAGCTTGGCTGGACTAAACAATGAGCAGTTCTTC NA TRBV5-1 NA TRBJ2-1
CASSLGDNSNQPQHF TGTGCCAGCAGCTTAGGTGATAATAGCAATCAGCCCCAGCATTTT NA TRBV7-8 NA TRBJ1-5
CASSFWGSSGSYEQYF TGTGCCAGCAGTTTTTGGGGTTCTAGCGGGTCCTACGAGCAGTACTTC TRBD2 TRBV27 NA TRBJ2-7
CASSVGGLASEQYF TGTGCCAGCAGCGTAGGGGGACTAGCTAGCGAGCAGTACTTC TRBD2 TRBV9 NA TRBJ2-7
CASSERAAGAYNEQFF TGTGCCAGCAGTGAACGGGCGGCTGGAGCCTACAATGAGCAGTTCTTC NA TRBV6-1 NA TRBJ2-1
CSAQSQGRGTPYEQYF TGCAGCGCTCAGTCACAAGGAAGGGGAACCCCCTACGAGCAGTACTTC NA TRBV29-1 NA TRBJ2-7
CAWSVIEESGEQYF TGTGCCTGGAGTGTAATAGAGGAATCTGGCGAGCAGTACTTC NA TRBV30 NA TRBJ2-7
CSASWGSNQPQHF TGCAGTGCTAGTTGGGGAAGCAATCAGCCCCAGCATTTT NA TRBV20-1 NA TRBJ1-5
CSVGGNGYTF TGCAGCGTTGGGGGGAATGGCTACACCTTC NA TRBV29-1 NA TRBJ1-2